The 11 T cell receptor beta chains listed next were all sequenced from one sample in a study of blood T cell repertoires in COVID-19. The repertoire was sequenced with immunoSEQ multiplex PCR; TCRdb's copy has only in-frame clones and lacks some. Of 270,000 or so clones in the sample, roughly four fifths are singletons; the top ten hold 8% to 9.5%. Specimen: peripheral blood. The origin of the receptors is a woman in her forties or fifties who had recovered from COVID-19.

This sequence joins TRBV9 and TRBJ1-3; D gene uncertain. This CDR3 is 15 amino acids long. Looked up from germline, CDR1 is SGDLS and CDR2 is YYNGEE. The V gene lost 4 bases and the J gene lost 2 bases, with 13 bases spanning the gap. CDR3 residues: CASSPLGLAGNTIYF. The CDR3 nucleotides are TGTGCCAGCAGCCCCTTAGGACTAGCTGGAAACACCATATATTTT.

V gene TRBV18 combines with J gene TRBJ1-1, with a possible D match to TRBD1 (6 bases). The V gene lost 3 bases and the J gene lost 0 bases, with 11 bases spanning the gap. Germline CDR1 KGHSH, CDR2 LQKENI. The CDR3 runs to 15 residues. The DNA for the CDR3 is TGTGCCAGCTCACCGAGGGGGTCCATGAACACTGAAGCTTTCTTT. It translates to CASSPRGSMNTEAFF.

The chain has TRBV28 and TRBJ2-7, with TRBD1 as a possible D gene (6 bases). V was cut by 4 bases and J by 2 bases, with 15 bases left in between. The length of the CDR3 is 15 residues. Germline V gene sequence: CDR1 MDHEN, CDR2 SYDVKM. CDR3 nucleotide sequence: TGTGCCAGCAGTTCCCCGACAGGAGCCCCCTACGAGCAGTACTTC. It encodes CASSSPTGAPYEQYF.

The chain links TRBV28 to TRBJ2-5; 10 bases align to TRBD2. The junction had 20 bases not matched to a gene; V was cut back by 3 bases and J by 4 bases. CDR3 size: 20 residues. CDR1 and CDR2 (germline): MDHEN, SYDVKM. The CDR3: CASSFPLKREGLGGRETQYF. DNA for the CDR3: TGTGCCAGCAGTTTCCCCCTTAAGCGGGAGGGCCTCGGGGGGAGAGAGACCCAGTACTTC.

This clone came up once. The genes are TRBV24-1 and TRBJ2-2; D is unresolved. This CDR3 is built from 16 residues. Trimming stripped 4 bases from V and 3 bases from J, with 14 bases between. Germline lookup yields CDR1 KGHDR and CDR2 SFDVKD. The CDR3 loop reads CATSDPTPADTGELFF. CDR3 sequence (DNA): TGTGCCACCAGTGACCCGACTCCCGCGGACACCGGGGAGCTGTTTTTT.

The chain couples TRBV30 to TRBJ1-5, with D unresolved. Germline-derived CDR1 and CDR2 are GTSNPN and SVGIG (reference sequence). V lost 5 bases to trimming and J lost 8 bases, with 16 bases between them. The CDR3 has 13 amino acids. The CDR3 DNA reads TGTGCCTGGTCGGGAACCTCGGGTGAGCCCCAGCATTTT. Translated: CAWSGTSGEPQHF.

On this clone itself: Other DNA sequences in the sample encode the same CDR3. J is TRBJ2-7 and V is TRBV28; TRBD1 matches at 9 bases. The germline gives CDR1 MDHEN, CDR2 SYDVKM. The CDR3 has 15 amino acids. Trimming removed 2 bases from V and 1 base from J; junction bases left unmatched: 3. The CDR3 loop reads CASSLPGTGSYEQYF. The CDR3 region has the DNA TGTGCCAGCAGTTTACCCGGGACAGGGTCCTACGAGCAGTACTTC.

The chain is built from TRBV19 and TRBJ2-1; no reliable D call. Trimming cost V 5 bases and J 8 bases, with 10 bases left between them. In germline, CDR1 is LNHDA, CDR2 SQIVND (reference sequence). This CDR3 is built from 12 residues. In nucleotides, the CDR3 is TGTGCCAGTAGTTTTCCACGGGATGAGCAGTTCTTC. This translates into CASSFPRDEQFF.

The chain links TRBV27 to TRBJ1-2; D possibly corresponds to TRBD1 (6 bases). Between the trimmed V and J ends, which lost 3 bases and 6 bases, there was a span of 17 bases. CDR1 MNHEY and CDR2 SMNVEV come from the germline V gene (reference sequence). This CDR3 is built from 15 residues. CDR3 DNA: TGTGCCAGCAGTTTCCGAGGGACATACCAGGATGGCTACACCTTC. Translation gives CASSFRGTYQDGYTF.

CDR3 in amino acids: CASNTDTSSGGYTF. DNA of the CDR3: TGTGCCAGTAATACGGACACCTCCTCCGGCGGCTACACCTTC. This rearrangement joins TRBV19 to TRBJ1-2; TRBD1 might be the D (5 bases). V lost 7 bases and J lost 8, with 20 bases in between. The CDR3 contains 14 residues. The germline V gene encodes CDR1 LNHDA and CDR2 SQIVND (reference sequence).

The chain employs TRBV5-1 and TRBJ1-1; no clear D. The CDR3 sequence is 14 residues long. The germline gives CDR1 SGHRS, CDR2 YFSETQ. Trimming stripped 6 bases from V and 0 bases from J, with 12 bases between. CDR3 sequence: CASTQTGMNTEAFF. The CDR3 bases are TGCGCCAGCACCCAGACGGGTATGAACACTGAAGCTTTCTTT. The full variable domain, in which reference TRBV5-1 and TRBJ1-1 provide the parts outside the CDR3, is KAGVTQTPRYLIKTRGQQVTLSCSPISGHRSVSWYQQTPGQGLQFLFEYFSETQRNKGNFPGRFSGRQFSNSRSEMNVSTLELGDSALYLCASTQTGMNTEAFFGQGTRLTVV.